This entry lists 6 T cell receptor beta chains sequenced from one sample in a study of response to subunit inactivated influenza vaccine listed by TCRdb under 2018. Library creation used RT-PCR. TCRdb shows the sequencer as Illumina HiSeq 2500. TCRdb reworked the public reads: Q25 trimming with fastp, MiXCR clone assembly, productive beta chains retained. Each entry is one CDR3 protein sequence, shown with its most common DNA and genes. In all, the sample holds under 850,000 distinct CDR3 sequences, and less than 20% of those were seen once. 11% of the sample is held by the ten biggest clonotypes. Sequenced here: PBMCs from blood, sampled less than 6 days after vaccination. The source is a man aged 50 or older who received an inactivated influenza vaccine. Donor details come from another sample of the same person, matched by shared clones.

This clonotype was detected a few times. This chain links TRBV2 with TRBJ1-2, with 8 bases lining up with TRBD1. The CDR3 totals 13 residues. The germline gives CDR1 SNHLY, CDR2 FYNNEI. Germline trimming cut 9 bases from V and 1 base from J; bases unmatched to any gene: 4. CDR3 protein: CARRDRHNYGYTF. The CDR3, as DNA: TGTGCCAGACGGGACAGGCATAACTATGGCTACACCTTC. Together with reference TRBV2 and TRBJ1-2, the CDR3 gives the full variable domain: EPEVTQTPSHQVTQMGQEVILRCVPISNHLYFYWYRQILGQKVEFLVSFYNNEISEKSEIFDDQFSVERPDGSNFTLKIRSTKLEDSAMYFCARRDRHNYGYTFGSGTRLTVV.

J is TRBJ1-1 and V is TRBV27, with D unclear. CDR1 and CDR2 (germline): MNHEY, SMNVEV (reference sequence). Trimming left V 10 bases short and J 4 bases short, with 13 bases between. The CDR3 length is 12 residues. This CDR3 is CATKSAITEAFF. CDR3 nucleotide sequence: TGTGCCACCAAATCCGCGATCACTGAAGCTTTCTTT.

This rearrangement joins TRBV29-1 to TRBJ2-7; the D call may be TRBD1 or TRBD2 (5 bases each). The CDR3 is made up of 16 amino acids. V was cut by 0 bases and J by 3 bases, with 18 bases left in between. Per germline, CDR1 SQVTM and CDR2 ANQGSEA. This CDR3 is CSVEEARDGGNYEQYF. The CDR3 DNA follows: TGCAGCGTTGAAGAGGCCAGGGACGGAGGAAACTACGAGCAGTACTTC.

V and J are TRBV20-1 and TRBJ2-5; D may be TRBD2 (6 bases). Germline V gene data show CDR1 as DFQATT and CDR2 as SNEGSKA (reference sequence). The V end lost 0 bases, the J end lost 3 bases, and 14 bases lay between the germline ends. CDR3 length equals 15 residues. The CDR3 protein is CSARDAAGNKETQYF. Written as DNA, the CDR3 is TGCAGTGCTAGAGATGCGGCGGGGAACAAAGAGACCCAGTACTTC.

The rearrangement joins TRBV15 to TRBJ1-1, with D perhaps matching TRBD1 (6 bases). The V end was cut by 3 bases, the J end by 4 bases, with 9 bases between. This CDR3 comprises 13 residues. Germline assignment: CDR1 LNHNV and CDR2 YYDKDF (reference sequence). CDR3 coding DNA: TGTGCCACCAGCAGCAGGACAGCCACTGAAGCTTTCTTT. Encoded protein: CATSSRTATEAFF.

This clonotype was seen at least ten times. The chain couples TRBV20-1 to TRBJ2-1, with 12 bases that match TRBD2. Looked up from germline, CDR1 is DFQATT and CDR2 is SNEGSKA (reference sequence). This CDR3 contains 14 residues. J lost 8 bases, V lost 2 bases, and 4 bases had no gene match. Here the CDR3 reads CSARLAGGPDEQFF. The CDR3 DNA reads TGCAGTGCTAGACTAGCGGGAGGGCCAGATGAGCAGTTCTTC.